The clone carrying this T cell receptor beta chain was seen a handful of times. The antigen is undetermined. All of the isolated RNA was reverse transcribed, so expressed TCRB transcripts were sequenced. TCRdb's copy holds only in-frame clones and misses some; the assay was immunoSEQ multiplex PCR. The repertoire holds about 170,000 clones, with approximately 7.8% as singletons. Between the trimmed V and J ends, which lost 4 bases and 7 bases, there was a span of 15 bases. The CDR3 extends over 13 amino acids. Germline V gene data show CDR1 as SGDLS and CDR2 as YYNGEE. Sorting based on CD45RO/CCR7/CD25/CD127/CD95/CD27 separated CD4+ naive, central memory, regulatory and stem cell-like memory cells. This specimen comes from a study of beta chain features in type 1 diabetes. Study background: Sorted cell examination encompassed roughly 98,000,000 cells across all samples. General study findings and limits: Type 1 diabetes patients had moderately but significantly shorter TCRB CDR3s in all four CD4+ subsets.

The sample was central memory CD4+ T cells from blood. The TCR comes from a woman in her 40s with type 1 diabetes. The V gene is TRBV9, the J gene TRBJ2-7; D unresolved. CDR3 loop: CASSPSPGREQYF. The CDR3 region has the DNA TGTGCCAGCAGCCCCTCGCCGGGTAGGGAGCAGTACTTC.